The 21 T cell receptor beta chains reported below all come from one sample, sequenced in a study of OX40 agonist ivuxolimab in advanced cancers. Produced via immunoSEQ multiplex PCR; TCRdb's table is partial and in-frame only. The repertoire holds roughly 80,000 clones, roughly 90% seen once, with approximately 0.69% in the top ten. The sequences come from CD4+ or CD8+ T cells sorted from blood, collected in a trial of the OX40 agonist ivuxolimab. These receptors were obtained from an adult with an advanced solid tumor such as melanoma, head and neck, liver or kidney cancer.

The V call is TRBV28, the J call TRBJ1-5; D remains unclear. The CDR3 contains 12 residues. Trimming removed 2 bases at V and 9 bases at J, with 8 bases between. Germline CDR1 reads MDHEN; CDR2 reads SYDVKM. DNA of the CDR3: TGTGCCAGCAGTTTAAAAAGGAGGCCCCAGCATTTT. Residues: CASSLKRRPQHF.

The chain has TRBV5-8 and TRBJ2-2; 7 bases match TRBD1. Unmatched junction bases numbered 6, after V lost 2 bases and J lost 5 bases. From germline, CDR1 is SGHTS and CDR2 YDEGEE. This CDR3 comprises 15 residues. The CDR3 here is CASSFRQGRTGELFF. The CDR3 coding sequence is TGTGCCAGCAGCTTTCGACAGGGTAGGACCGGGGAGCTGTTTTTT.

The V call is TRBV10-2, the J call TRBJ2-5; D possibly corresponds to TRBD1 (7 bases). Germline V lookup: CDR1 WSHSY, CDR2 SAAADI. CDR3 length: 13 residues. V was pared by 6 bases and J by 5 bases, with 13 bases between. CDR3 in amino acids: CASRPRGVETQYF. Here the CDR3 DNA reads TGCGCCAGCAGACCCAGGGGGGTGGAGACCCAGTACTTC.

The genes are TRBV5-1 and TRBJ2-5, with 7 bases that match TRBD2. The CDR3 covers 16 residues. The germline V gene encodes CDR1 SGHRS and CDR2 YFSETQ. The V gene end was trimmed by 0 bases and the J gene end by 5 bases; junction bases not matched to a gene: 10. The chain's CDR3 is CASSLESREGSETQYF. DNA of the CDR3: TGCGCCAGCAGCTTGGAGAGTAGGGAGGGGAGTGAGACCCAGTACTTC.

V gene TRBV28 combines with J gene TRBJ2-2; the D gene is possibly TRBD2 (6 bases). The length of the CDR3 is 15 residues. V dropped 6 bases and J dropped 2 bases, with 13 bases sitting between them. The germline V gene has CDR1 MDHEN and CDR2 SYDVKM. This CDR3 is CASRNPGTNTGELFF. The CDR3 region has the DNA TGTGCCAGCAGAAACCCCGGGACTAACACCGGGGAGCTGTTTTTT.

The chain employs TRBV29-1 and TRBJ2-3, with a possible D match to TRBD2 (6 bases). The CDR3 is made up of 14 amino acids. Trimming removed 1 base at V and 5 bases at J, with 13 bases between. Germline loops: CDR1 SQVTM, CDR2 ANQGSEA. The chain's CDR3 is CSVEGGREVDTQYF. The DNA for the CDR3 is TGCAGCGTTGAAGGAGGCAGGGAGGTAGATACGCAGTATTTT.

The J gene is TRBJ2-3, the V gene TRBV18, with 14 positions matching TRBD2. Per germline, CDR1 KGHSH and CDR2 LQKENI. The CDR3 spans 15 residues. Trimming took 4 bases from V and 5 from J; bases not matched to a gene: 2. The CDR3 DNA is TGTGCCAGCTCACTGACTAGCGGGGGGGAAGATACGCAGTATTTT. It is translated as CASSLTSGGEDTQYF.

The gene calls are TRBV7-8 and TRBJ2-3; 7 bases are shared with TRBD2. The V gene's germline CDR1 is SGHVS and CDR2 FQNEAQ. CDR3 size: 14 residues. V dropped 10 bases and J dropped 0; count of bases not matched to a gene: 7. The CDR3 spells CATLLSGSTDTQYF. The CDR3 bases are TGTGCCACCCTCCTTAGCGGGAGCACAGATACGCAGTATTTT.

V gene TRBV7-2 combines with J gene TRBJ1-3; no clear D gene. V lost 1 base and J lost 0, with 7 bases in between. CDR1 and CDR2 (germline): SGHTA, FQGNSA. The CDR3 length is 15 residues. CDR3 nucleotide sequence: TGTGCCAGCAGCTTAGTTGGCTCCTCTGGAAACACCATATATTTT. Amino acids: CASSLVGSSGNTIYF.

In this sample, this clone turned up once. The V and J genes are TRBV28 and TRBJ2-1; the match to TRBD2 covers 9 bases. V was pared by 7 bases and J by 5 bases, with 9 bases of the junction left unmatched. The V gene's germline CDR1 is MDHEN and CDR2 SYDVKM. This CDR3 comprises 15 residues. The CDR3 sequence is CASITRGRANNEQFF. The CDR3 DNA reads TGTGCCAGCATTACTCGCGGGAGGGCTAACAATGAGCAGTTCTTC.

This chain links TRBV28 with TRBJ1-4; the D gene is possibly TRBD1 (5 bases). Germline values: CDR1 MDHEN, CDR2 SYDVKM. The CDR3 runs to 17 residues. Trimming removed 3 bases at V and 0 bases at J, with 14 bases between. The CDR3 DNA reads as TGTGCCAGCAGTTTCCCGGCAGGGCCGGCAACTAATGAAAAACTGTTTTTT. Amino acid sequence: CASSFPAGPATNEKLFF. Full variable domain (remainder filled in from reference TRBV28 and TRBJ1-4): DVKVTQSSRYLVKRTGEKVFLECVQDMDHENMFWYRQDPGLGLRLIYFSYDVKMKEKGDIPEGYSVSREKKERFSLILESASTNQTSMYLCASSFPAGPATNEKLFFGSGTQLSVL.

V usage is TRBV11-2 and J usage is TRBJ2-7; 9 bases line up with TRBD1. The V gene end was trimmed by 1 base and the J gene end by 2 bases; junction bases not matched to a gene: 9. The CDR3 length is 17 residues. Per germline, CDR1 SGHAT and CDR2 FQNNGV. This CDR3 reads CASSLATQGAVPYEQYF. The DNA of the CDR3 is TGTGCCAGCAGCTTAGCAACACAGGGGGCAGTTCCCTACGAGCAGTACTTC.

The chain employs TRBV20-1 and TRBJ1-2; D not certain. V dropped 8 bases and J dropped 7 bases, with 14 bases sitting between them. Per germline, CDR1 DFQATT and CDR2 SNEGSKA (reference sequence). CDR3 length: 11 amino acids. The CDR3 bases are TGCAGTACGAAGGACCGGGGTGGCTACACCTTC. This codes for CSTKDRGGYTF.

The V and J genes are TRBV6-5 and TRBJ2-5; no firm D call. The ends were cut back, 2 bases at V and 1 base at J, with 11 bases in the middle. The CDR3 is 15 amino acids. From germline, CDR1 is MNHEY and CDR2 SVGAGI. The DNA of the CDR3 is TGTGCCAGCAGTTACGTCCTTGCAGGCCAAGAGACCCAGTACTTC. It is translated as CASSYVLAGQETQYF.

This clone was seen only a few times. V and J are TRBV7-9 and TRBJ2-3; D ambiguous. The V end lost 5 bases, the J end lost 4 bases, and 13 bases lay between the germline ends. Germline V gene lookup returns CDR1 SEHNR and CDR2 FQNEAQ (reference sequence). CDR3 length equals 14 residues. The CDR3 spells CASSISWGADTQYF. Here the CDR3 DNA reads TGTGCCAGCAGCATCTCCTGGGGTGCAGATACGCAGTATTTT. The full variable domain, rest sourced from reference TRBV7-9 and TRBJ2-3, is DTGVSQNPRHKITKRGQNVTFRCDPISEHNRLYWYRQTLGQGPEFLTYFQNEAQLEKSRLLSDRFSAERPKGSFSTLEIQRTEQGDSAMYLCASSISWGADTQYFGPGTRLTVL.

The genes are TRBV18 and TRBJ1-3; a possible D gene is TRBD1 (6 bases). The V gene lost 2 bases and the J gene lost 0 bases, with 14 bases spanning the gap. This CDR3 spans 17 amino acids. Germline V CDR1 and CDR2: KGHSH, LQKENI. CDR3 loop: CASSPRTGQTSGNTIYF. CDR3 in DNA: TGTGCCAGCTCACCAAGAACCGGACAGACCTCTGGAAACACCATATATTTT. Drawing the rest from reference TRBV18 and TRBJ1-3, the complete variable domain is NAGVMQNPRHLVRRRGQEARLRCSPMKGHSHVYWYRQLPEEGLKFMVYLQKENIIDESGMPKERFSAEFPKEGPSILRIQQVVRGDSAAYFCASSPRTGQTSGNTIYFGEGSWLTVV.

The chain is built from TRBV28 and TRBJ1-5, with 8 bases matching TRBD1. The CDR3 length is 16 residues. J was trimmed by 6 bases and V by 6 bases; bases with no gene match: 13. Per germline, CDR1 MDHEN and CDR2 SYDVKM. The CDR3 sequence: CASRPYGDRGAQPQHF. The CDR3 DNA sequence: TGTGCCAGCAGACCCTACGGCGACAGGGGAGCTCAGCCCCAGCATTTT.

CDR3 sequence (DNA): TGTGCCAGCAGCTCCGACGGGGGGAGGGTGGCAGATACGCAGTATTTT. Translation: CASSSDGGRVADTQYF. V usage is TRBV7-3 and J usage is TRBJ2-3; TRBD2 aligns across 7 bases. Germline V gives CDR1 SGHTA, CDR2 FQGTGA. With 4 bases clipped from V and 4 bases from J, the junction kept 11 bases outside the gene matches. The CDR3 loop spans 16 amino acids.

J is TRBJ2-3 and V is TRBV7-3; 9 nucleotides line up with TRBD1. V was pared by 2 bases and J by 2 bases, with 2 bases of the junction left unmatched. The CDR3 loop spans 15 amino acids. CDR1 SGHTA and CDR2 FQGTGA come from the germline V gene. The CDR3 DNA sequence: TGTGCCAGCAGCTTATCACAGGGGGCCACAGATACGCAGTATTTT. It specifies CASSLSQGATDTQYF.

This clone was detected only once. This rearrangement joins TRBV6-1 to TRBJ2-7, with 11 bases aligning to TRBD2. The CDR3 covers 15 residues. Trimming took 7 bases from V and 2 from J; bases not matched to a gene: 7. Looked up from germline, CDR1 is MNHNS and CDR2 is SASEGT. The CDR3 protein is CASTNSGRDPYEQYF. DNA of the CDR3: TGTGCCAGCACCAATAGCGGGAGGGACCCCTACGAGCAGTACTTC.

The chain uses TRBV7-9 and TRBJ2-3; D is possibly TRBD1 or TRBD2 (5 bases each). Between the trimmed V and J ends, which lost 5 bases and 5 bases, there was a span of 14 bases. CDR1 SEHNR and CDR2 FQNEAQ come from the germline V gene (reference sequence). The CDR3 runs 14 residues. The CDR3 loop reads CASSPIFGGDTQYF. In nucleotides, the CDR3 is TGTGCCAGCAGCCCCATTTTTGGGGGAGATACGCAGTATTTT.